The TCR beta chain described here comes from a study of blood T cell repertoires in COVID-19. Across the study: Sources were T cells, B-cell-depleted T cells, or PBMCs; the material itself was cDNA or gDNA.

Produced via immunoSEQ multiplex PCR; TCRdb's table is partial and in-frame only. This sample has about 150,000 clones, with around four fifths found just once. Germline V lookup: CDR1 MNHEY, CDR2 SVGAGI. V gave up 2 bases and J gave up 7 bases, with 14 bases separating them. CDR3 size: 15 residues. Recovery among Cohort 3 donors was established by two negative PCRs, clearance, or symptom resolution. The specimen was PBMCs or T cells enriched from blood (not recorded which). V gene TRBV6-5 combines with J gene TRBJ1-4; D might be TRBD1 (5 bases). This receptor was obtained from a woman aged 45-65 years who had recovered from COVID-19. The CDR3 here is CASSYVRGGSEKLFF. CDR3 DNA sequence: TGTGCCAGCAGTTACGTAAGGGGCGGCAGTGAAAAACTGTTTTTT.